Each of the 27 T cell receptor beta chains below was sequenced from the same sample in a study of cytomegalovirus exposure and HLA in healthy donors. Use of 60 Vbeta and 13 Jbeta primers characterized the PCR. This table comes from immunoSEQ multiplex PCR, and its TCRdb copy is limited to in-frame clones, with some not included. The table shows about 120,000 clones, with about 68% occurring only once. Material: PBMCs. These receptors all come from a woman aged 50 to 65 in good health and CMV-seropositive.

V is TRBV5-1 and J is TRBJ2-1; 8 bases are shared with TRBD2. The V gene's germline CDR1 is SGHRS and CDR2 YFSETQ. Trimming cost V 3 bases and J 5 bases; bases outside gene matches: 10. There are 16 residues in the CDR3. This CDR3 reads CASSSFAGGQNNEQFF. In DNA, the CDR3 is TGCGCCAGCAGCTCGTTCGCGGGGGGCCAAAACAATGAGCAGTTCTTC. Full variable domain (outside the CDR3, taken from reference TRBV5-1 and TRBJ2-1): KAGVTQTPRYLIKTRGQQVTLSCSPISGHRSVSWYQQTPGQGLQFLFEYFSETQRNKGNFPGRFSGRQFSNSRSEMNVSTLELGDSALYLCASSSFAGGQNNEQFFGPGTRLTVL.

In DNA, the CDR3 is TGTGCCAGCAGCTTAATGGCTAGCGCATACAATGAGCAGTTCTTC. Protein product: CASSLMASAYNEQFF. The chain links TRBV7-3 to TRBJ2-1, with TRBD2 as a possible D gene (6 bases). Trimming removed 1 base from V and 4 bases from J, with 11 bases in between. The germline V gene has CDR1 SGHTA and CDR2 FQGTGA. The CDR3 has 15 residues. The variable domain in full, completed from reference TRBV7-3 and TRBJ2-1, reads GAGVSQTPSNKVTEKGKYVELRCDPISGHTALYWYRQSLGQGPEFLIYFQGTGAADDSGLPNDRFFAVRPEGSVSTLKIQRTERGDSAVYLCASSLMASAYNEQFFGPGTRLTVL.

V gene TRBV30 combines with J gene TRBJ2-7; 10 bases fit TRBD1. Germline V gene lookup returns CDR1 GTSNPN and CDR2 SVGIG (reference sequence). Trimming cost V 3 bases and J 4 bases; bases outside gene matches: 3. CDR3 length: 13 residues. CDR3 nucleotides: TGTGCCTGGAGCAGGACAGGGGGGTACGAGCAGTACTTC. Residues: CAWSRTGGYEQYF.

This chain joins TRBV6-5 and TRBJ1-1; a possible D gene is TRBD1 (5 bases). This CDR3 spans 14 amino acids. Trimming removed 4 bases at V and 6 bases at J, with 15 bases between. Germline V gene sequence: CDR1 MNHEY, CDR2 SVGAGI. The CDR3 nucleotides are TGTGCCAGCAGTTCGGGGGTCGCCGGGCCTGAAGCTTTCTTT. Translated: CASSSGVAGPEAFF.

The rearrangement uses TRBV21-1 and TRBJ2-3; the table's D gene call, TRBD1, was not cross checked with the DNA. TRBV21-1 is labeled a pseudogene. The CDR3 loop spans 17 amino acids. The CDR3 DNA reads TGTGCCAGCAGCAATCAGGGATACCTAAGCCCCACAGATACGCAGTATTTT. Protein product: CASSNQGYLSPTDTQYF.

This clone was seen just once. V usage is TRBV28 and J usage is TRBJ2-5; TRBD2 aligns across 8 bases. J gave up 4 bases and V 9 bases, and 7 bases lay outside the gene matches. The length of the CDR3 is 13 residues. The germline gives CDR1 MDHEN, CDR2 SYDVKM. CDR3: CASAGGRRETQYF. In DNA, the CDR3 is TGTGCCAGTGCGGGCGGGAGGAGAGAGACCCAGTACTTC.

This clone was counted many times. This chain uses TRBV19 with TRBJ1-5; possibly TRBD1 for D (5 bases). The V gene's germline CDR1 is LNHDA and CDR2 SQIVND (reference sequence). This CDR3 contains 13 residues. V lost 6 bases to trimming and J lost 7 bases, with 13 bases between them. The CDR3 region is CASRTVPGQPQHF. Here the CDR3 DNA reads TGTGCCAGTAGGACAGTGCCAGGGCAGCCCCAGCATTTT.

The chain links TRBV5-1 to TRBJ1-5; TRBD1 is a possible D gene (5 bases). CDR3 length: 15 amino acids. Germline V gives CDR1 SGHRS, CDR2 YFSETQ. V was shortened by 0 bases and J by 4 bases, with 11 bases between the two germline ends. The CDR3 DNA sequence: TGCGCCAGCAGCTTGGCTCCCGGGACTAATCAGCCCCAGCATTTT. Translated: CASSLAPGTNQPQHF.

The gene calls are TRBV19 and TRBJ2-7, with 11 nucleotides matching TRBD1. The CDR3 loop spans 15 amino acids. The germline gives CDR1 LNHDA, CDR2 SQIVND (reference sequence). The junction had 6 bases not matched to a gene; V was cut back by 3 bases and J by 5 bases. CDR3: CASSIRTGGKHEQYF. CDR3 coding DNA: TGTGCCAGTAGTATCCGGACAGGGGGCAAGCACGAGCAGTACTTC.

This clone was observed a single time. J is TRBJ2-5 and V is TRBV14; perhaps TRBD1 as D (6 bases). Per germline, CDR1 SGHDN and CDR2 FVKESK. This CDR3 contains 16 residues. V gave up 4 bases and J gave up 5 bases, with 20 bases separating them. CDR3 residues: CASSPHRGGTYETQYF. The CDR3, as DNA: TGTGCCAGCAGCCCCCACCGAGGGGGTACGTACGAGACCCAGTACTTC. The full variable domain, with the rest looked up from reference TRBV14 and TRBJ2-5, is EAGVTQFPSHSVIEKGQTVTLRCDPISGHDNLYWYRRVMGKEIKFLLHFVKESKQDESGMPNNRFLAERTGGTYSTLKVQPAELEDSGVYFCASSPHRGGTYETQYFGPGTRLLVL.

The chain links TRBV5-4 to TRBJ2-7; tentatively, D is TRBD1 (7 bases). The V and J ends lost 4 bases and 2 bases respectively, with 13 bases between them. Germline V gene data show CDR1 as SGHNT and CDR2 as YYREEE (reference sequence). CDR3 length: 14 residues. The CDR3 sequence is CASSPTRGAYEQYF. The CDR3 region has the DNA TGTGCCAGCAGCCCAACCAGGGGGGCCTACGAGCAGTACTTC.

The rearrangement joins TRBV7-2 to TRBJ1-2, with D possibly TRBD1 on 6 matching bases. The CDR3 extends over 14 amino acids. Trimming left V 2 bases short and J 6 bases short, with 13 bases between. Per the germline V gene, CDR1 is SGHTA and CDR2 is FQGNSA. The CDR3 sequence: CASSLPGTMDGYTF. The DNA for the CDR3 is TGTGCCAGCAGCTTACCCGGGACAATGGATGGCTACACCTTC.

The chain joins TRBV2 to TRBJ2-1, with D unclear. With 4 bases removed from V and 9 bases from J, the gap between germline ends came to 16 bases. The CDR3 length is 14 residues. Germline loops: CDR1 SNHLY, CDR2 FYNNEI. As DNA, the CDR3 is TGTGCCAGCAGTGCATCGACTTTGTCGGGTGAGCAGTTCTTC. Translating it yields CASSASTLSGEQFF.

This chain joins TRBV20-1 and TRBJ1-1; D call uncertain. Germline values: CDR1 DFQATT, CDR2 SNEGSKA (reference sequence). V was clipped by 7 bases and J by 2 bases, with 8 bases between them. The CDR3 extends over 11 amino acids. CDR3 nucleotides: TGCAGTGTTTACAGAAACACTGAAGCTTTCTTT. It codes for CSVYRNTEAFF.

The chain joins TRBV7-9 to TRBJ2-5, with TRBD2 matching over 8 bases. The CDR3 is made up of 16 amino acids. V lost 0 bases to trimming and J lost 5 bases; unmatched junction nucleotides: 8. CDR1 and CDR2 from the germline V gene are SEHNR and FQNEAQ (reference sequence). The CDR3 spells CASSLAEWREAETQYF. The CDR3 DNA sequence: TGTGCCAGCAGCTTAGCGGAATGGCGGGAGGCGGAGACCCAGTACTTC.

CDR3 protein: CASSLGGGAVTDTQYF. The CDR3, as DNA: TGTGCCAGCAGCTTAGGTGGGGGGGCCGTGACAGATACGCAGTATTTT. The J gene is TRBJ2-3, the V gene TRBV5-4; maybe TRBD2 (7 bases). This CDR3 contains 16 residues. Trimming pared 2 bases from V and 3 bases from J, leaving 16 bases between. Germline V gene lookup returns CDR1 SGHNT and CDR2 YYREEE (reference sequence).

The J gene is TRBJ1-1, the V gene TRBV7-8, with 7 bases lining up with TRBD1. Losses at the gene ends were 8 bases for V and 5 bases for J; bases not matched to a gene: 11. The length of the CDR3 is 14 residues. Looked up from germline, CDR1 is SGHVS and CDR2 is FQNEAQ. CDR3 sequence reads: CASLFFEGATEAFF. DNA for the CDR3: TGTGCCAGCCTCTTTTTTGAGGGGGCAACTGAAGCTTTCTTT.

This chain joins TRBV30 and TRBJ1-6, with D unresolved. Germline V gene data show CDR1 as GTSNPN and CDR2 as SVGIG (reference sequence). V was pared by 0 bases and J by 7 bases, with 13 bases between. The CDR3 extends over 15 amino acids. CDR3 region: CAWSVLLGRNSPLHF. The CDR3 DNA sequence: TGTGCCTGGAGTGTACTACTGGGGAGGAATTCACCCCTCCACTTT.

The chain employs TRBV30 and TRBJ2-5, with 8 bases matching TRBD2. The end of the DNA aligns better with TRBJ2-7, so the J call may be wrong. The CDR3 is 14 residues long. Per germline, CDR1 GTSNPN and CDR2 SVGIG (reference sequence). CDR3 sequence: CAWCHSGTSYEQYF. Written as DNA, the CDR3 is TGTGCCTGGTGCCATAGCGGGACCTCCTACGAGCAGTACTTC.

This clone has only a few counts. V usage is TRBV5-1 and J usage is TRBJ2-5, with D unclear. The CDR3 runs to 12 residues. The ends were cut back, 2 bases at V and 5 bases at J, with 7 bases in the middle. Per the germline V gene, CDR1 is SGHRS and CDR2 is YFSETQ. This CDR3 is CASSFSSETQYF. CDR3 nucleotides: TGCGCCAGCAGCTTTAGCTCCGAGACCCAGTACTTC. Filled out from reference TRBV5-1 and TRBJ2-5, the complete variable domain reads KAGVTQTPRYLIKTRGQQVTLSCSPISGHRSVSWYQQTPGQGLQFLFEYFSETQRNKGNFPGRFSGRQFSNSRSEMNVSTLELGDSALYLCASSFSSETQYFGPGTRLLVL.

This clone was seen just once. The chain carries TRBV15 and TRBJ1-6; a possible D gene is TRBD1 (5 bases). In germline, CDR1 is LNHNV, CDR2 YYDKDF (reference sequence). Trimming took off 0 bases at V and 7 bases at J, with 28 bases between the two ends. This CDR3 has 21 amino acids. CDR3 in amino acids: CATSRELGWGNRSPRNSPLHF. The CDR3 bases are TGTGCCACCAGCAGAGAACTCGGGTGGGGCAACCGATCCCCTAGGAATTCACCCCTCCACTTT.

V gene TRBV6-1 combines with J gene TRBJ1-2, with 10 nucleotides matching TRBD1. Germline CDR1 reads MNHNS; CDR2 reads SASEGT. Trimming took 6 bases from V and 7 from J; bases not matched to a gene: 5. This CDR3 region has 13 residues. CDR3 sequence reads: CASSGQGVGGYTF. CDR3 bases: TGTGCCAGCAGCGGACAGGGGGTAGGTGGCTACACCTTC.

V usage is TRBV19 and J usage is TRBJ1-2; D gene unclear. The germline V and J ends were trimmed by 6 bases and 0 bases, with 8 bases remaining between them. The length of the CDR3 is 13 residues. Germline CDR1 LNHDA, CDR2 SQIVND (reference sequence). The CDR3, as DNA: TGTGCCAGTAGGGGCCAATCTAACTATGGCTACACCTTC. Protein product: CASRGQSNYGYTF.

This clone came up a few times. This sequence joins TRBV28 and TRBJ1-5; 9 bases fit TRBD1. CDR3 size: 17 residues. From germline, CDR1 is MDHEN and CDR2 SYDVKM. Unmatched junction bases numbered 11, after V lost 2 bases and J lost 6 bases. This CDR3 is CASSLKQGAFQGQPQHF. CDR3 coding DNA: TGTGCCAGCAGTTTAAAACAGGGGGCATTTCAGGGTCAGCCCCAGCATTTT.

CDR3 sequence reads: CASSPTGQFGSYGYTF. The CDR3 DNA reads TGTGCCAGCTCACCAACTGGACAGTTCGGTAGCTATGGCTACACCTTC. The chain has TRBV18 and TRBJ1-2; D is possibly TRBD1 (6 bases). There are 16 residues in the CDR3. Germline V gene sequence: CDR1 KGHSH, CDR2 LQKENI. Trimming left V 2 bases short and J 4 bases short, with 17 bases between.

CDR3 region: CASSRRTANTEAFF. The CDR3 DNA sequence: TGTGCCAGCAGCAGACGGACAGCCAACACTGAAGCTTTCTTT. The chain joins TRBV7-8 to TRBJ1-1; D perhaps matches TRBD1 (6 bases). The germline CDR1 and CDR2 sequences are SGHVS and FQNEAQ. The V gene lost 5 bases and the J gene lost 2 bases, with 12 bases spanning the gap. This CDR3 comprises 14 residues.

The chain uses TRBV4-1 and TRBJ1-5, with no clear D. The CDR3 is 14 residues long. The V and J ends lost 4 bases and 1 base respectively, with 8 bases between them. Germline loops: CDR1 MGHRA, CDR2 YSYEKL. CDR3 region: CASSPSESNQPQHF. CDR3 sequence (DNA): TGCGCCAGCAGCCCCTCCGAGAGCAATCAGCCCCAGCATTTT.